These 6 T cell receptor beta chains originate from one sample sequenced in a study of CD8 T cells in ankylosing spondylitis. Via MiXCR, TCRdb re-called the 5' RACE reads, giving one row per CDR3 protein. The sample shows 150,000 to 200,000 distinct CDR3 sequences, about 18% of them seen only once. The source material was blood, either unsorted or a sorted T cell fraction (not recorded which). The origin of the receptors is a male donor aged 5-30 years with ankylosing spondylitis or in good health (not recorded which).

This clonotype occurred many times. The V gene is TRBV20-1, the J gene TRBJ2-3, with 7 bases aligning to TRBD2. This CDR3 has 14 residues. Germline CDR1 and CDR2: DFQATT and SNEGSKA (reference sequence). V trimming: 3 bases; J trimming: 0 bases; junction bases outside the gene matches: 3. The CDR3 coding sequence is TGCAGTGCTAGTCCGCGGGAGAGCACAGATACGCAGTATTTT. This sequence encodes CSASPRESTDTQYF.

This clonotype was seen ten or more times. The rearrangement links TRBV6-2 or TRBV6-3 to TRBJ2-5; D gene ambiguous. With 10 bases removed from V and 2 bases from J, the gap between germline ends came to 5 bases. This CDR3 contains 10 residues. Per the germline V gene, CDR1 is MNHEY and CDR2 is SVGEGT. This chain's CDR3 is CANRQETQYF. DNA for the CDR3: TGTGCCAACCGGCAAGAGACCCAGTACTTC.

This chain uses TRBV6-5 with TRBJ1-5; 8 positions match TRBD1. V lost 2 bases, J lost 4 bases, and 4 bases stayed unmatched. Per the germline V gene, CDR1 is MNHEY and CDR2 is SVGAGI. The CDR3 spans 15 residues. The CDR3 sequence: CASSYGTGLNQPQHF. CDR3 sequence (DNA): TGTGCCAGCAGTTACGGGACAGGTCTAAATCAGCCCCAGCATTTT.

This clonotype was recorded a few times. The CDR3 bases are TGTGCCAGCAGGAAGACAGGGGATAGCGAGCAGTACTTC. This sequence encodes CASRKTGDSEQYF. The chain recombines TRBV6-2 or TRBV6-3 with TRBJ2-7; 8 bases align to TRBD1. There are 13 residues in the CDR3. With 6 bases clipped from V and 6 bases from J, the junction kept 7 bases outside the gene matches. The germline V gene has CDR1 MNHEY and CDR2 SVGEGT.

The chain uses TRBV11-3 and TRBJ2-1; TRBD1 or TRBD2 may be the D gene (6 bases each). V was pared by 4 bases and J by 0 bases, with 13 bases between. Germline CDR1 SGHNT, CDR2 YENEEA. The CDR3 consists of 16 residues. The CDR3 DNA is TGTGCCAGCAGCTCGCGGGACACCTACTCCTACAATGAGCAGTTCTTC. This encodes CASSSRDTYSYNEQFF.

This clonotype appeared many times. This sequence joins TRBV12-3 or TRBV12-4 and TRBJ2-3, with TRBD2 as a possible D gene (6 bases). The CDR3 is made up of 13 amino acids. V shed 6 bases and J shed 0 bases, with 7 bases lying between them. The CDR3 DNA is TGTGCCAGCAGAGGACTAAGCACAGATACGCAGTATTTT. Residues: CASRGLSTDTQYF.